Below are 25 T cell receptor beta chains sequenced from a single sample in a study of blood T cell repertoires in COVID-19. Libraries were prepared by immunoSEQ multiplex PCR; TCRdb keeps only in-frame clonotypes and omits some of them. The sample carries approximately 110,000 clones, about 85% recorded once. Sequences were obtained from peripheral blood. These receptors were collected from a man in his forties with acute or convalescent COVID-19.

The CDR3 sequence: CAFGRYNEQFF. In DNA form, the CDR3 reads TGTGCCTTTGGCAGATACAATGAGCAGTTCTTC. The chain carries TRBV6-5 and TRBJ2-1; D is unresolved. Germline assignment: CDR1 MNHEY and CDR2 SVGAGI. This CDR3 has 11 residues. Trimming stripped 11 bases from V and 4 bases from J, with 9 bases between.

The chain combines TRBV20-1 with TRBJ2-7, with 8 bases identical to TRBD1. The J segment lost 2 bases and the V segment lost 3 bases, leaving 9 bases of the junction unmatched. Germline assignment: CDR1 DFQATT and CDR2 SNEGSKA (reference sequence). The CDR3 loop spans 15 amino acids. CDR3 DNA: TGCAGTGCTAGTAGGGCGGGACAGGTTACCTACGAGCAGTACTTC. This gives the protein CSASRAGQVTYEQYF.

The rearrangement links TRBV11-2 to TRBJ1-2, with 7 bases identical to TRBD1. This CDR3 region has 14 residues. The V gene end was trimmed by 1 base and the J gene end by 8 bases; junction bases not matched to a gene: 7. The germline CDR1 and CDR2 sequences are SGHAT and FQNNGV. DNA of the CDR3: TGTGCCAGCAGCTTAGTTGGCAGGGGGGACGGCTACACCTTC. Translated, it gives CASSLVGRGDGYTF.

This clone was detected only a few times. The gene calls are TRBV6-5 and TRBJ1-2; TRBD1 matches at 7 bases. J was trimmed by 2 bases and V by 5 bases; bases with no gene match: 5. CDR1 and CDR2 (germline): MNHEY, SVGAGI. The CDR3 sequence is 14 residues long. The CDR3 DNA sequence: TGTGCCAGCAGTATCCGACAGGGCAACTATGGCTACACCTTC. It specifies CASSIRQGNYGYTF.

The chain's CDR3 is CASSLVSGGTGGYEQYF. CDR3 sequence (DNA): TGCGCCAGCAGCTTGGTTTCGGGAGGGACAGGGGGCTACGAGCAGTACTTC. The chain is built from TRBV5-1 and TRBJ2-7; TRBD1 matches 11 bases. The length of the CDR3 is 17 residues. CDR1 and CDR2 from the germline V gene are SGHRS and YFSETQ. The J segment lost 3 bases and the V segment lost 0 bases, leaving 8 bases of the junction unmatched.

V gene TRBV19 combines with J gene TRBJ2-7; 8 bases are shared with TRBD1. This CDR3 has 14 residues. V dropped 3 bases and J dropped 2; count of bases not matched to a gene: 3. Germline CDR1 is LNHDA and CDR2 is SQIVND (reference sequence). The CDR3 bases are TGTGCCAGTAGTATCAGACAGGGGCCCTACGAGCAGTACTTC. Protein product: CASSIRQGPYEQYF.

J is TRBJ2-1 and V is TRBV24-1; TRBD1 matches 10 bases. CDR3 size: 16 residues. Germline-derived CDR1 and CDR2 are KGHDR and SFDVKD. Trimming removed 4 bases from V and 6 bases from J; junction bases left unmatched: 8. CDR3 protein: CATSELPGQGSNEQFF. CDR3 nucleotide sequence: TGTGCCACCAGTGAGTTACCGGGACAGGGGAGCAATGAGCAGTTCTTC.

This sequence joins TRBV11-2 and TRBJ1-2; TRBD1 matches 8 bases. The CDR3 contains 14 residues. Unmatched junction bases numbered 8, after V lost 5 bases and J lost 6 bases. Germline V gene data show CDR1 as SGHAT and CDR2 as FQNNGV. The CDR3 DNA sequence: TGTGCCAGCAGCCACCTTGAGACAGGGGATGGCTACACCTTC. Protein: CASSHLETGDGYTF.

The CDR3 loop is CASSIGSRGTEAFF. DNA for the CDR3: TGTGCCAGCAGTATCGGAAGTAGGGGGACTGAAGCTTTCTTT. The gene calls are TRBV6-5 and TRBJ1-1, with D possibly matching TRBD1 (6 bases). V lost 5 bases and J lost 5, with 15 bases in between. Germline CDR1 and CDR2: MNHEY and SVGAGI. There are 14 residues in the CDR3.

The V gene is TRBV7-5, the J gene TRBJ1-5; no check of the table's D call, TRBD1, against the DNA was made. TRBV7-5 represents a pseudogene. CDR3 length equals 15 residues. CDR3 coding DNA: TGTGTCAGAAGCCCCCTGGACAGGGTTTATCAGCCCCAGCATTTT. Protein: CVRSPLDRVYQPQHF.

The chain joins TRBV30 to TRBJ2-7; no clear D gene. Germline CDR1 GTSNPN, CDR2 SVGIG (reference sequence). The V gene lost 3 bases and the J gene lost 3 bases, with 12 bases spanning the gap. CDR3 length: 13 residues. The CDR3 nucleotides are TGTGCCTGGAGACGAGGAGATCTCTACGAGCAGTACTTC. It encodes CAWRRGDLYEQYF.

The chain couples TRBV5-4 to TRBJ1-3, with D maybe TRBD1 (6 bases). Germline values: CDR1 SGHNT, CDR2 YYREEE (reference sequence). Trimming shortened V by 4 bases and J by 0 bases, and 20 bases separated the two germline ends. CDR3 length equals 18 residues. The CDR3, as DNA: TGTGCCAGCAGCGAAATGGGAACCACAGGGAGCTCTGGAAACACCATATATTTT. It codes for CASSEMGTTGSSGNTIYF.

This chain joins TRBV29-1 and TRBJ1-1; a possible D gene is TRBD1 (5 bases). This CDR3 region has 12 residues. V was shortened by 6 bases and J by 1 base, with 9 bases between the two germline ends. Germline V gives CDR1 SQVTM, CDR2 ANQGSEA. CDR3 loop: CSVGRANTEAFF. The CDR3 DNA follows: TGCAGCGTCGGCAGGGCGAACACTGAAGCTTTCTTT.

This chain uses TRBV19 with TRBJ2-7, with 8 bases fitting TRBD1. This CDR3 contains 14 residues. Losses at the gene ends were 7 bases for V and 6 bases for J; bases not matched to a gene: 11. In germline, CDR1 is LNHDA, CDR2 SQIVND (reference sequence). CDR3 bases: TGTGCCAGTACCCCGGGCAGGGGGCAATCCGAGCAGTACTTC. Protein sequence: CASTPGRGQSEQYF.

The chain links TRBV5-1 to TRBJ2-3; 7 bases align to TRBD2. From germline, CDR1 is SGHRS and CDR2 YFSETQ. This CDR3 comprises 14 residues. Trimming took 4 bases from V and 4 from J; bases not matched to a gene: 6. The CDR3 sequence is CASSPGGAADTQYF. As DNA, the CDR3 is TGCGCCAGCAGCCCGGGGGGAGCGGCAGATACGCAGTATTTT.

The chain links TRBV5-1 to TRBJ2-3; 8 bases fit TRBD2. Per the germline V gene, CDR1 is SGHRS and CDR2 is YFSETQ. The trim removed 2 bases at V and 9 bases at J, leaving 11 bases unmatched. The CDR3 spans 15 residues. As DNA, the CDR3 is TGCGCCAGCAGCTTATCGGGGGGGCCGGAGGACACGCAGTATTTT. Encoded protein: CASSLSGGPEDTQYF.

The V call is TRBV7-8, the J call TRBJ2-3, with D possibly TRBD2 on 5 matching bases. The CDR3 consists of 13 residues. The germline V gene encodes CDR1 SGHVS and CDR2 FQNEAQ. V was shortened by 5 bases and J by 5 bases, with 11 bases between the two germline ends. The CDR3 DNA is TGTGCCAGCAGCCGCATGAGGGAAGATACGCAGTATTTT. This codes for CASSRMREDTQYF.

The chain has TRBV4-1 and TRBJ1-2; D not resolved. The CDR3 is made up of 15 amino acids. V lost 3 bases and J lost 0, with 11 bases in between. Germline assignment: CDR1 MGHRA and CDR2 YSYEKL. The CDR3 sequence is CASSHKNIPNYGYTF. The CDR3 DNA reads TGCGCCAGCAGCCACAAGAACATTCCTAACTATGGCTACACCTTC.

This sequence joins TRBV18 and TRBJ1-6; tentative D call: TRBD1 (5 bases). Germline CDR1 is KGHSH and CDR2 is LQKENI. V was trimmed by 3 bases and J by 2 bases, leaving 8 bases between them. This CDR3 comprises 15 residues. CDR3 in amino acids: CASSPSGAYNSPLHF. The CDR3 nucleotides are TGTGCCAGCTCACCTTCGGGGGCCTATAATTCACCCCTCCACTTT.

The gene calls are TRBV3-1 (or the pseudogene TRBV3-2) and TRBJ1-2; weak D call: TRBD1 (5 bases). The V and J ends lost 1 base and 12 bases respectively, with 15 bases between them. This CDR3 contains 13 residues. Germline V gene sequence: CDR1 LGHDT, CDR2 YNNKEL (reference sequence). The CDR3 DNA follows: TGTGCCAGCAGCCAAGGATCTGAAGGGGCCAACACCTTC. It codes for CASSQGSEGANTF.

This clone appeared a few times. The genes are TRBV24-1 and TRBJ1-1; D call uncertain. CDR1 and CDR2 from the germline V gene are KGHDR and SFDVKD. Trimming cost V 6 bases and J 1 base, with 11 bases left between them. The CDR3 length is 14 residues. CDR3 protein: CATSPSGENTEAFF. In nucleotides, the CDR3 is TGTGCCACCAGTCCCTCTGGAGAGAACACTGAAGCTTTCTTT.

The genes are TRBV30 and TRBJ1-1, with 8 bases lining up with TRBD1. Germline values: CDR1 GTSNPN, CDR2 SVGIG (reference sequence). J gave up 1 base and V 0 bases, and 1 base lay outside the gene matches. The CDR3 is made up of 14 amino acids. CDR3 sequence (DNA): TGTGCCTGGAGTGTAGGGACAGGGAACACTGAAGCTTTCTTT. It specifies CAWSVGTGNTEAFF.

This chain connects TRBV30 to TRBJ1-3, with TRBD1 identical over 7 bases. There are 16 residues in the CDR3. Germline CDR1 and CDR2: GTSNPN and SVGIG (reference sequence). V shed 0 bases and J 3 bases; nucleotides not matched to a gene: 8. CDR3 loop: CAWSVSGQQIGNTIYF. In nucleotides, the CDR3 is TGTGCCTGGAGTGTATCGGGACAGCAAATTGGAAACACCATATATTTT.

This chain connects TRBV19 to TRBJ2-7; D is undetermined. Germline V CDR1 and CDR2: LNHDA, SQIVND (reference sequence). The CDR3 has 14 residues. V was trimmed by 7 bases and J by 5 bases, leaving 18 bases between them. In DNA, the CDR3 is TGTGCCAGTAAGCCTGCCTCGGCGGCAGACGAGCAGTACTTC. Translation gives CASKPASAADEQYF.

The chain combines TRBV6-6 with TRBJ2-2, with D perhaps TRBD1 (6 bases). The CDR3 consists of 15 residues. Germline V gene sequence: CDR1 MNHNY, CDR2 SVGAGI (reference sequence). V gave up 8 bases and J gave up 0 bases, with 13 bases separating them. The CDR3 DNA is TGTGCCAGCCAGGGGCAGCAAACGAACACCGGGGAGCTGTTTTTT. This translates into CASQGQQTNTGELFF.